The 21 T cell receptor beta chains below come from one sample, sequenced in a study of blood T cell repertoires in COVID-19. Method: immunoSEQ multiplex PCR; TCRdb's copy keeps in-frame clones and lacks some. The table has about 270,000 clones, 86% seen once. The sequencing input was peripheral blood. These receptors originate from a man aged 35-49 years with active or convalescent COVID-19.

The chain is built from TRBV3-1 (or the pseudogene TRBV3-2) and TRBJ1-5; D not resolved. V was cut by 2 bases and J by 7 bases, with 6 bases left in between. The CDR3 sequence is 12 residues long. Germline V gene lookup returns CDR1 LGHDT and CDR2 YNNKEL (reference sequence). In DNA, the CDR3 is TGTGCCAGCAGCCAACAGGAACAGCCCCAGCATTTT. It specifies CASSQQEQPQHF.

The chain couples TRBV27 to TRBJ1-5; no definite D call. V was clipped by 6 bases and J by 5 bases, with 8 bases between them. There are 12 residues in the CDR3. The germline V gene has CDR1 MNHEY and CDR2 SMNVEV (reference sequence). DNA for the CDR3: TGTGCCAGCAGCTTCCTTGATCAGCCCCAGCATTTT. This translates into CASSFLDQPQHF.

J is TRBJ2-2 and V is TRBV7-9; 12 nucleotides align to TRBD2. CDR3 length equals 17 residues. Germline CDR1 and CDR2: SEHNR and FQNEAQ (reference sequence). V lost 5 bases and J lost 7; bases outside the gene matches: 11. CDR3 protein: CASSPLAGGPGGGELFF. The DNA for the CDR3 is TGTGCCAGCAGCCCTCTAGCGGGAGGGCCAGGAGGCGGGGAGCTGTTTTTT.

The V call is TRBV18, the J call TRBJ2-1; 9 nucleotides match TRBD1. The trim removed 6 bases at V and 5 bases at J, leaving 8 bases unmatched. Germline CDR1 is KGHSH and CDR2 is LQKENI. The CDR3 has 15 residues. CDR3 residues: CASSSGQGGHNEQFF. DNA for the CDR3: TGTGCCAGCTCGTCGGGACAGGGAGGCCACAATGAGCAGTTCTTC.

V is TRBV3-1 (or the pseudogene TRBV3-2) and J is TRBJ2-1; the D is unclear. CDR1 is LGHDT, CDR2 YNNKEL, per germline (reference sequence). Trimming removed 4 bases from V and 4 bases from J, with 8 bases in between. The CDR3 extends over 13 amino acids. CDR3 sequence: CASSRTGYNEQFF. The CDR3 region has the DNA TGTGCCAGCAGCCGCACTGGTTACAATGAGCAGTTCTTC.

The chain employs TRBV4-1 and TRBJ1-3; no definite D call. With 1 base removed from V and 3 bases from J, the gap between germline ends came to 10 bases. This CDR3 is built from 15 residues. The V gene's germline CDR1 is MGHRA and CDR2 YSYEKL. This CDR3 reads CASSQGSGGGNTIYF. CDR3 in DNA: TGCGCCAGCAGCCAAGGGTCAGGAGGTGGAAACACCATATATTTT.

The CDR3 DNA follows: TGCAGCCATGAACTAGCGGGTTCCGATGAGCAGTTCTTC. This codes for CSHELAGSDEQFF. V gene TRBV29-1 combines with J gene TRBJ2-1; 9 nucleotides align to TRBD2. This CDR3 has 13 residues. The germline V gene encodes CDR1 SQVTM and CDR2 ANQGSEA. The V and J ends lost 8 bases and 8 bases, in that order; junction bases with no gene match: 10.

This clone was observed a single time. The rearrangement uses TRBV25-1 and TRBJ2-2, with a weak D call TRBD1 (6 bases). This CDR3 has 13 residues. Germline assignment: CDR1 MGHDK and CDR2 SYGVNS. The ends were cut back, 8 bases at V and 1 base at J, with 8 bases in the middle. The CDR3 loop reads CASPTGNTGELFF. CDR3 DNA sequence: TGTGCCAGCCCGACAGGGAACACCGGGGAGCTGTTTTTT.

This chain joins TRBV12-3 or TRBV12-4 and TRBJ2-1; tentative D call: TRBD2 (7 bases). Deletions cut 9 bases from V and 4 bases from J, with 13 bases between. The CDR3 length is 13 residues. The CDR3 DNA follows: TGTGCCAGTCTCGAGGGGGGGTACAATGAGCAGTTCTTC. Protein sequence: CASLEGGYNEQFF.

The CDR3 region has the DNA TGTGCCAGCAGCGCCGGGGTGGATAGCAATCAGCCCCAGCATTTT. Translated, it gives CASSAGVDSNQPQHF. The chain is built from TRBV9 and TRBJ1-5; D is uncertain. The V gene's germline CDR1 is SGDLS and CDR2 YYNGEE. V was clipped by 3 bases and J by 0 bases, with 10 bases between them. This CDR3 has 15 residues. Drawing the rest from reference TRBV9 and TRBJ1-5, the complete variable domain is DSGVTQTPKHLITATGQRVTLRCSPRSGDLSVYWYQQSLDQGLQFLIQYYNGEERAKGNILERFSAQQFPDLHSELNLSSLELGDSALYFCASSAGVDSNQPQHFGDGTRLSIL.

The chain employs TRBV5-4 and TRBJ2-2; D is ambiguous. This CDR3 contains 11 residues. The germline V and J ends were trimmed by 5 bases and 7 bases, with 6 bases remaining between them. Per the germline V gene, CDR1 is SGHNT and CDR2 is YYREEE (reference sequence). CDR3 protein: CASRTGGELFF. In DNA, the CDR3 is TGTGCCAGCAGGACGGGCGGGGAGCTGTTTTTT. The full variable domain, in which reference TRBV5-4 and TRBJ2-2 provide the parts outside the CDR3, is ETGVTQSPTHLIKTRGQQVTLRCSSQSGHNTVSWYQQALGQGPQFIFQYYREEENGRGNFPPRFSGLQFPNYSSELNVNALELDDSALYLCASRTGGELFFGEGSRLTVL.

J is TRBJ1-3 and V is TRBV25-1, with unresolved D. The CDR3 runs to 12 residues. V was cut by 3 bases and J by 7 bases, with 7 bases left in between. Germline-derived CDR1 and CDR2 are MGHDK and SYGVNS. CDR3 DNA sequence: TGTGCCAGCAGTGACCTCAGGAACACCATATATTTT. Translation: CASSDLRNTIYF.

V usage is TRBV11-3 and J usage is TRBJ2-7; D ambiguous. This CDR3 has 14 amino acids. Germline V lookup: CDR1 SGHNT, CDR2 YENEEA. Between the trimmed V and J ends, which lost 1 base and 1 base, there was a span of 8 bases. CDR3 DNA: TGTGCCAGCAGCTTAGGAGGTTTTTCCTACGAGCAGTACTTC. Amino acids: CASSLGGFSYEQYF.

V usage is TRBV12-3 or TRBV12-4 and J usage is TRBJ1-1; no definite D call. The V end was cut by 0 bases, the J end by 3 bases, with 2 bases between. This CDR3 spans 12 amino acids. The CDR3 sequence: CASSLAYTEAFF. In nucleotides, the CDR3 is TGTGCCAGCAGTTTAGCCTACACTGAAGCTTTCTTT.

This clone was picked up a small number of times. The chain uses TRBV29-1 and TRBJ2-2; D uncertain. The CDR3 consists of 14 residues. V lost 0 bases and J 7 bases, leaving 12 bases between the germline ends. Germline V gene sequence: CDR1 SQVTM, CDR2 ANQGSEA. The DNA for the CDR3 is TGCAGCGTTGAAGAAGGCAGGTTCAGCGGGGAGCTGTTTTTT. This gives the protein CSVEEGRFSGELFF.

This clone was observed a handful of times. The chain links TRBV7-9 to TRBJ2-1; no definite D call. Deletions cut 2 bases from V and 2 bases from J, with 4 bases between. Germline CDR1 and CDR2: SEHNR and FQNEAQ (reference sequence). CDR3 length equals 13 residues. The CDR3 nucleotides are TGTGCCAGCAGCTTAAACACCTACAATGAGCAGTTCTTC. Protein sequence: CASSLNTYNEQFF.

This clone was seen only a few times. The chain recombines TRBV18 with TRBJ2-4; 8 bases line up with TRBD1. Germline CDR1 reads KGHSH; CDR2 reads LQKENI. The V and J ends lost 4 bases and 2 bases, in that order; junction bases with no gene match: 1. The CDR3 is 14 residues long. CDR3 sequence: CASSRDRTKNIQYF. The CDR3 DNA reads as TGTGCCAGCTCACGGGACAGGACCAAAAACATTCAGTACTTC.

This clone was observed a handful of times. This sequence joins TRBV5-6 and TRBJ1-4; perhaps TRBD1 as D (5 bases). Deletions cut 4 bases from V and 8 bases from J, with 12 bases between. Per the germline V gene, CDR1 is SGHDT and CDR2 is YYEEEE. The CDR3 is made up of 13 amino acids. The CDR3, as DNA: TGTGCCAGCAGCGCAGGGTACGAGGAAAAACTGTTTTTT. It translates to CASSAGYEEKLFF.

This clone was recorded only once. The CDR3 DNA reads as TGTGCCAGCAGCCCCACAGGACAGGGCACAGATACGCAGTATTTT. Its protein is CASSPTGQGTDTQYF. This chain links TRBV5-4 with TRBJ2-3, with TRBD1 matching over 7 bases. With 4 bases clipped from V and 1 base from J, the junction kept 6 bases outside the gene matches. The CDR3 consists of 15 residues. Germline V CDR1 and CDR2: SGHNT, YYREEE (reference sequence).

Only a few counts were recorded for this clone. J is TRBJ2-7 and V is TRBV6-5; D perhaps matches TRBD1 (6 bases). This CDR3 is built from 14 residues. CDR1 and CDR2 from the germline V gene are MNHEY and SVGAGI. The germline V and J ends were trimmed by 0 bases and 3 bases, with 9 bases remaining between them. CDR3 sequence reads: CASSYSVQGYEQYF. The DNA for the CDR3 is TGTGCCAGCAGTTACTCGGTACAGGGCTACGAGCAGTACTTC.

The chain links TRBV6-1 to TRBJ2-3; D is perhaps TRBD2 (6 bases). Trimming left V 2 bases short and J 1 base short, with 10 bases between. This CDR3 comprises 15 residues. From germline, CDR1 is MNHNS and CDR2 SASEGT. The CDR3 protein is CASSESGLRTDTQYF. Written as DNA, the CDR3 is TGTGCCAGCAGTGAATCGGGACTCCGCACAGATACGCAGTATTTT.